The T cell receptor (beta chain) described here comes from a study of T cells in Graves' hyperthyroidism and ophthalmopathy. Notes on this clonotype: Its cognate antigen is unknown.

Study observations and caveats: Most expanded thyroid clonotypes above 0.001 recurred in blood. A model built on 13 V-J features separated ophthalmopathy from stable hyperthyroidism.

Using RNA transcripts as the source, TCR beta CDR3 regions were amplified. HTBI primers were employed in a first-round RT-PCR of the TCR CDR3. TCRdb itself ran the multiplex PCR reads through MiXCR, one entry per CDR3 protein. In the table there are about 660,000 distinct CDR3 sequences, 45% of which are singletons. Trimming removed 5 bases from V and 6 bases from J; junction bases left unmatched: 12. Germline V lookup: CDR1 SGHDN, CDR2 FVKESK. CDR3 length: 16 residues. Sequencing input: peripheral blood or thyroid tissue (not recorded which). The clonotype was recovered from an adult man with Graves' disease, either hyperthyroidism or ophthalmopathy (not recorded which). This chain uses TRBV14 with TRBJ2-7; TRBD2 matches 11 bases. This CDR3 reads CASSNSGRAYPPEQYF. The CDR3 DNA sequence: TGTGCCAGCAGCAATAGCGGGAGGGCCTATCCGCCCGAGCAGTACTTC.